Listed below are T cell receptor beta chains from one sample, sequenced in a study of blood T cell repertoires in COVID-19. Assay used: immunoSEQ multiplex PCR; TCRdb lists only in-frame clones, some missing. Of 170,000 or so clones listed, more than 70% were seen once; the top ten hold 12% to 15%. The sequenced sample consisted of peripheral blood. The source of these receptors is a man aged 18 to 30 with active or convalescent COVID-19. Each CDR3 is given with its conserved first and last residue. Each record gives: D gene, clone size, J gene, V gene, CDR3 protein, CDR3 DNA. The D gene is left open where the match is weak. Size tells how often a clone was seen (once, few, many) or the class of an expanded clone, and some rows leave it out.

TRBD2	NA	TRBJ2-5	TRBV11-2	CASSLVGSGTQETQYF	TGTGCCAGCAGCTTAGTGGGTAGCGGGACTCAAGAGACCCAGTACTTC
NA	few	TRBJ1-1	TRBV14	CASSQLRTVDTEAFF	TGTGCCAGCAGCCAGCTTCGGACAGTCGACACTGAAGCTTTCTTT
TRBD1	NA	TRBJ2-7	TRBV19	CASSIAGGLAGTGAYEQYF	TGTGCCAGTAGTATAGCTGGCGGTTTGGCCGGGACAGGCGCCTACGAGCAGTACTTC
NA	NA	TRBJ2-2	TRBV7-2	CASSPSGVRGTGELFF	TGTGCCAGCAGCCCATCCGGAGTTCGGGGCACCGGGGAGCTGTTTTTT
NA	NA	TRBJ1-2	TRBV20-1	CSASYLEGYTF	TGCAGTGCCAGTTACCTAGAAGGCTACACCTTC
TRBD2	NA	TRBJ2-3	TRBV12-5	CASGLVRPSGIIDTQYF	TGTGCTAGTGGTTTGGTACGCCCTAGCGGGATCATAGATACGCAGTATTTT
NA	NA	TRBJ1-3	TRBV6-5	CASRTGISGNTIYF	TGTGCCAGCAGAACAGGAATCTCTGGAAACACCATATATTTT
TRBD1	NA	TRBJ2-5	TRBV5-1	CASSKGTGGRETQYF	TGCGCCAGCAGCAAGGGGACAGGGGGCCGAGAGACCCAGTACTTC
NA	NA	TRBJ1-1	TRBV19	CASSILQGNTEAFF	TGTGCCAGTAGTATCCTACAGGGAAACACTGAAGCTTTCTTT
TRBD2	NA	TRBJ2-1	TRBV7-2	CASSVALAGVSNEQFF	TGTGCCAGCAGCGTGGCGCTAGCGGGAGTAAGCAATGAGCAGTTCTTC
NA	NA	TRBJ1-6	TRBV5-5	CASRHRVGNSPLHF	TGTGCCAGCAGACACAGGGTGGGGAATTCACCCCTCCACTTT
NA	NA	TRBJ1-2	TRBV5-1	CASSLDRTYGYTF	TGCGCCAGCAGCTTGGACAGGACGTATGGCTACACCTTC
TRBD1	NA	TRBJ2-7	TRBV9	CASSGPGQDFFNEQYF	TGTGCCAGCAGCGGCCCGGGACAGGATTTTTTTAACGAGCAGTACTTC
TRBD1	once	TRBJ2-2	TRBV27	CASSWDRVGTGELFF	TGTGCCAGCAGTTGGGACAGGGTCGGCACCGGGGAGCTGTTTTTT
NA	NA	TRBJ2-3	TRBV2	CASSVGTDTQYF	TGTGCCAGCAGTGTAGGCACAGATACGCAGTATTTT
TRBD1	NA	TRBJ2-1	TRBV5-1	CASSAPRDRVNEQFF	TGCGCCAGCAGCGCCCCCCGGGACAGGGTGAATGAGCAGTTCTTC
TRBD1	NA	TRBJ1-4	TRBV30	CAWSGGQGWEKLFF	TGTGCCTGGAGTGGCGGACAGGGATGGGAAAAACTGTTTTTT
TRBD2	NA	TRBJ2-1	TRBV16	CASSHLFLAGGDNEQFF	TGTGCCAGCAGCCATCTTTTCCTAGCGGGGGGTGACAATGAGCAGTTCTTC
TRBD1	NA	TRBJ1-1	TRBV11-3	CASSPADRTEAFF	TGTGCCAGCAGCCCCGCGGACAGGACTGAAGCTTTCTTT
NA	NA	TRBJ2-2	TRBV2	CARRAQGSTGELFF	TGTGCCAGACGGGCGCAGGGGTCAACCGGGGAGCTGTTTTTT
NA	NA	TRBJ2-7	TRBV6-5	CASSTPSYEQYF	TGTGCCAGCAGTACTCCTTCCTACGAGCAGTACTTC
NA	NA	TRBJ1-1	TRBV7-9	CASSQQGMNTEAFF	TGTGCCAGCAGCCAGCAGGGGATGAACACTGAAGCTTTCTTT
TRBD2	NA	TRBJ2-3	TRBV5-1	CASSLGLELAGVTDTQYF	TGCGCCAGCAGCTTGGGACTGGAACTAGCGGGAGTGACAGATACGCAGTATTTT
TRBD2	NA	TRBJ2-1	TRBV2	CASSEALGGMVEQFF	TGTGCCAGCAGTGAAGCACTGGGGGGGATGGTTGAGCAGTTCTTC
TRBD2	NA	TRBJ2-1	TRBV29-1	CSVRTGGRAEYYNEQFF	TGCAGCGTTCGGACGGGCGGGAGGGCGGAGTATTACAATGAGCAGTTCTTC
NA	NA	TRBJ1-3	TRBV19	CASSIGQSSGNTIYF	TGTGCCAGTAGTATAGGCCAGTCCTCTGGAAACACCATATATTTT
TRBD2	NA	TRBJ2-1	TRBV30	CAWEPNNSGRKQFF	TGTGCCTGGGAGCCAAACAATAGCGGGAGGAAGCAGTTCTTC
NA	NA	TRBJ1-1	TRBV21-1	CASSKVWGWGAEAFF	NA
TRBD1	NA	TRBJ1-2	TRBV7-9	CASSFDRDGRSGYTF	TGTGCCAGCAGCTTCGACAGGGACGGTCGCTCTGGCTACACCTTC
NA	few	TRBJ2-7	TRBV11-3	CASSLGGLRTEVLYEQYF	TGTGCCAGCAGCTTAGGGGGACTTCGAACCGAGGTTTTGTACGAGCAGTACTTC
NA	NA	TRBJ2-2	TRBV28	CASSERGFSTANTGELFF	TGTGCCAGCAGTGAAAGAGGGTTCTCCACCGCGAACACCGGGGAGCTGTTTTTT
NA	NA	TRBJ1-1	TRBV21-1	CASSKEELLLTEAFF	TGTGCCAGCAGCAAAGAGGAGCTACTACTCACTGAAGCTTTCTTT
TRBD2	NA	TRBJ2-5	TRBV18	CASSPGLEETQYF	TGTGCCAGCTCACCGGGACTAGAGGAGACCCAGTACTTC
NA	NA	TRBJ2-1	TRBV5-1	CASSFQGGSYNEQFF	TGCGCCAGCAGCTTTCAGGGGGGCTCCTACAATGAGCAGTTCTTC
TRBD2	NA	TRBJ2-7	TRBV2	CASSGQGVSGGDYEQYF	TGTGCCAGCAGCGGCCAGGGCGTGAGCGGGGGGGACTACGAGCAGTACTTC
TRBD2	NA	TRBJ2-7	TRBV25-1	CASSPLGLAGSYEQYF	TGTGCCAGCAGTCCCCTTGGACTAGCGGGAAGCTACGAGCAGTACTTC
NA	few	TRBJ1-2	TRBV28	CASSLGRIYGYTF	TGTGCCAGCAGTTTAGGGAGAATCTATGGCTACACCTTC